Presented here are 19 T cell receptor beta chains from one specimen sequenced in a study of blood T cell repertoires in COVID-19. Sequencing used immunoSEQ multiplex PCR; TCRdb keeps in-frame clones, though not all of them. The sample records around 200,000 clones, about nine tenths being singletons. What was sequenced was peripheral blood. The receptors shown here come from a man in his forties with acute or convalescent COVID-19.

The rearrangement uses TRBV3-1 (or the pseudogene TRBV3-2) and TRBJ2-7; no firm D call. From germline, CDR1 is LGHDT and CDR2 YNNKEL (reference sequence). The CDR3 is 12 amino acids. The V gene lost 8 bases and the J gene lost 3 bases, with 11 bases spanning the gap. CDR3 sequence: CASSNTYYEQYF. The DNA for the CDR3 is TGTGCCAGCTCGAACACATACTACGAGCAGTACTTC.

The V call is TRBV19, the J call TRBJ1-5; maybe TRBD1 (6 bases). Trimming removed 0 bases at V and 4 bases at J, with 25 bases between. The CDR3 is made up of 20 amino acids. The germline gives CDR1 LNHDA, CDR2 SQIVND (reference sequence). The CDR3 here is CASSIDYWRSGPRGNQPQHF. The CDR3 DNA sequence: TGTGCCAGTAGTATAGATTATTGGAGATCGGGACCCAGGGGTAATCAGCCCCAGCATTTT.

The chain has TRBV7-2 and TRBJ1-6, with D maybe TRBD1 (5 bases). The CDR3 contains 17 residues. CDR1 and CDR2 (germline): SGHTA, FQGNSA. The germline V and J ends were trimmed by 4 bases and 7 bases, with 20 bases remaining between them. CDR3 amino acids: CASSSYVQVNLNSPLHF. Written as DNA, the CDR3 is TGTGCCAGCAGCTCCTATGTACAGGTCAACCTGAATTCACCCCTCCACTTT.

This clone was seen a few times. DNA for the CDR3: TGTGCCAGCAGCCTGACAGGGTATAATTCACCCCTCCACTTT. Translation gives CASSLTGYNSPLHF. V usage is TRBV7-9 and J usage is TRBJ1-6, with 7 bases that match TRBD1. CDR1 is SEHNR, CDR2 FQNEAQ, per germline (reference sequence). CDR3 length equals 14 residues. The junction had 2 bases not matched to a gene; V was cut back by 5 bases and J by 4 bases.

The V and J genes are TRBV18 and TRBJ1-5, with D unresolved. The germline CDR1 and CDR2 sequences are KGHSH and LQKENI. Trimming shortened V by 2 bases and J by 3 bases, and 11 bases separated the two germline ends. The CDR3 contains 15 residues. As DNA, the CDR3 is TGTGCCAGCTCACCATCGCGGCTGGACAATCAGCCCCAGCATTTT. Amino acid sequence: CASSPSRLDNQPQHF.

V usage is TRBV19 and J usage is TRBJ2-1; TRBD2 matches 9 bases. The length of the CDR3 is 15 residues. CDR1 and CDR2 from the germline V gene are LNHDA and SQIVND (reference sequence). J gave up 9 bases and V 5 bases, and 11 bases lay outside the gene matches. In DNA form, the CDR3 reads TGTGCCAGTAGTGTGACTAGCGGCTGGTTCGGTGAGCAGTTCTTC. It is translated as CASSVTSGWFGEQFF.

The chain employs TRBV10-1 and TRBJ2-1, with 12 bases matching TRBD1. J lost 7 bases, V lost 4 bases, and 5 bases had no gene match. The length of the CDR3 is 15 residues. CDR1 and CDR2 (germline): WNHNN, SYGVQD (reference sequence). The CDR3 DNA sequence: TGCGCCAGCAGTGCCGGGACAGGGGGCAAGAATGAGCAGTTCTTC. Translated: CASSAGTGGKNEQFF.

The chain recombines TRBV2 with TRBJ1-4, with a weak D call TRBD1 (6 bases). Germline V gene data show CDR1 as SNHLY and CDR2 as FYNNEI. The CDR3 loop spans 14 amino acids. V was cut by 5 bases and J by 8 bases, with 15 bases left in between. CDR3 bases: TGTGCCAGCAGTCCGGGACACCAGGGGGAAAAACTGTTTTTT. Translated, it gives CASSPGHQGEKLFF.

The V gene is TRBV5-1, the J gene TRBJ2-5; 14 bases map to TRBD2. V lost 4 bases to trimming and J lost 3 bases; unmatched junction nucleotides: 2. The CDR3 covers 15 residues. CDR1 and CDR2 (germline): SGHRS, YFSETQ. The CDR3 spells CASSPGLAGEETQYF. Written as DNA, the CDR3 is TGCGCCAGCAGCCCGGGACTAGCGGGAGAAGAGACCCAGTACTTC.

The table lists this clone with a count of one. The chain carries TRBV28 and TRBJ1-1; D is ambiguous. The CDR3 is 15 residues long. The ends were cut back, 1 base at V and 3 bases at J, with 12 bases in the middle. CDR1 and CDR2 (germline): MDHEN, SYDVKM. The CDR3 reads CASSLYGDSDTEAFF. The CDR3 DNA is TGTGCCAGCAGTTTATACGGGGATTCGGACACTGAAGCTTTCTTT. Combining the CDR3 with reference TRBV28 and TRBJ1-1 gives the whole variable domain DVKVTQSSRYLVKRTGEKVFLECVQDMDHENMFWYRQDPGLGLRLIYFSYDVKMKEKGDIPEGYSVSREKKERFSLILESASTNQTSMYLCASSLYGDSDTEAFFGQGTRLTVV.

This chain links TRBV18 with TRBJ2-1; 7 bases agree with TRBD2. The J segment lost 7 bases and the V segment lost 6 bases, leaving 15 bases of the junction unmatched. CDR1 KGHSH and CDR2 LQKENI come from the germline V gene. CDR3 length equals 16 residues. The CDR3 DNA sequence: TGTGCCAGCTCGGGCAGGCAGCGGGATGTCAGTAATGAGCAGTTCTTC. Its protein is CASSGRQRDVSNEQFF.

The chain combines TRBV18 with TRBJ1-5; 10 nucleotides agree with TRBD1. J was trimmed by 6 bases and V by 2 bases; bases with no gene match: 4. This CDR3 has 15 amino acids. From germline, CDR1 is KGHSH and CDR2 LQKENI. The CDR3 here is CASSPETGGGQPQHF. The CDR3 DNA reads as TGTGCCAGCTCACCAGAGACAGGGGGCGGTCAGCCCCAGCATTTT.

This chain joins TRBV27 and TRBJ2-5, with TRBD2 matching 11 bases. After removal of 10 bases from V and 4 bases from J, the junction contained 23 bases not matched to a gene. The CDR3 length is 19 residues. The germline CDR1 and CDR2 sequences are MNHEY and SMNVEV (reference sequence). CDR3 amino acids: CATISTLGLAGGVGETQYF. Here the CDR3 DNA reads TGTGCCACCATTTCGACCCTGGGGCTAGCGGGAGGAGTAGGAGAGACCCAGTACTTC.

This chain joins TRBV27 and TRBJ1-6, with TRBD1 as a possible D gene (6 bases). Germline V lookup: CDR1 MNHEY, CDR2 SMNVEV (reference sequence). The CDR3 loop spans 16 amino acids. Trimming took 0 bases from V and 8 from J, leaving 14 bases between them. The CDR3 coding sequence is TGTGCCAGCAGTTTATCTGGAACAGGGACGGATTCACCCCTCCACTTT. The encoded protein is CASSLSGTGTDSPLHF.

The chain joins TRBV18 to TRBJ2-1; 11 bases align to TRBD2. This CDR3 comprises 16 residues. V gave up 3 bases and J gave up 0 bases; unmatched junction bases: 1. Germline CDR1 is KGHSH and CDR2 is LQKENI. The CDR3 sequence: CASSPGLAVSYNEQFF. In DNA, the CDR3 is TGTGCCAGCTCACCGGGACTAGCGGTCTCCTACAATGAGCAGTTCTTC.

A note on this clone: The same CDR3 also results from other DNA sequences found in this sample. CDR3 DNA: TGTGCCAGCAGCTCCACAGGGGCCGGCACTGAAGCTTTCTTT. This sequence encodes CASSSTGAGTEAFF. This chain joins TRBV5-6 and TRBJ1-1, with TRBD1 identical over 7 bases. This CDR3 spans 14 amino acids. In germline, CDR1 is SGHDT, CDR2 YYEEEE. The junction had 6 bases not matched to a gene; V was cut back by 3 bases and J by 4 bases.

This clone came up many times. The V call is TRBV20-1, the J call TRBJ2-7; D is undetermined. This CDR3 has 11 amino acids. Germline CDR1 DFQATT, CDR2 SNEGSKA (reference sequence). The V end was cut by 4 bases, the J end by 3 bases, with 7 bases between. CDR3 loop: CSANRDYEQYF. CDR3 sequence (DNA): TGCAGTGCTAATCGAGACTACGAGCAGTACTTC.

The V call is TRBV10-2, the J call TRBJ2-1; 7 bases map to TRBD1. The germline V gene has CDR1 WSHSY and CDR2 SAAADI. Trimming cost V 8 bases and J 5 bases; bases outside gene matches: 12. CDR3 length: 15 residues. The CDR3 DNA reads TGCGCCAGCGACAGGGTAGCGCAATTTAACAATGAGCAGTTCTTC. This sequence encodes CASDRVAQFNNEQFF.

This clone was seen a few times. This chain uses TRBV12-3 or TRBV12-4 with TRBJ1-1, with D possibly matching TRBD1 (5 bases). This CDR3 is built from 13 residues. V was clipped by 5 bases and J by 7 bases, with 14 bases between them. The CDR3, as DNA: TGTGCCAGCAGTCCCCCCTCGGGGGGTGAAGCTTTCTTT. It codes for CASSPPSGGEAFF.